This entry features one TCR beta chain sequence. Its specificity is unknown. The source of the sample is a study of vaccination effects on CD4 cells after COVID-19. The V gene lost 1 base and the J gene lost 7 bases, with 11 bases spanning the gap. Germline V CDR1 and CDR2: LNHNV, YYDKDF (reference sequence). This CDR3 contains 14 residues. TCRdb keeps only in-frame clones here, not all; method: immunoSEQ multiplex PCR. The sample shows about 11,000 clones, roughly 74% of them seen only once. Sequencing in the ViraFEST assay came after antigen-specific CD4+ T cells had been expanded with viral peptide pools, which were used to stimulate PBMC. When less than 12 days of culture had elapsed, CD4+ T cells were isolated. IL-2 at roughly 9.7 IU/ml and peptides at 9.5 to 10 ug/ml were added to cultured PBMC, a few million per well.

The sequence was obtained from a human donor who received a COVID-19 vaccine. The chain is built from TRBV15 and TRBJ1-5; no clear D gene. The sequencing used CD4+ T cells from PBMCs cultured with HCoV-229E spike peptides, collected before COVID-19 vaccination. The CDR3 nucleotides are TGTGCCACCAGCAGAGGAAGCATACGGCAGCCCCAGCATTTT. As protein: CATSRGSIRQPQHF.